These T cell receptor beta chains were read from a single sample in a study of T cell responses to AZD1222 COVID-19 vaccine. The repertoire was sequenced with immunoSEQ multiplex PCR; TCRdb's copy has only in-frame clones and lacks some. The sample includes 130,000 to 150,000 clones, 90% to 95% seen only once; the top ten take around 5.5%. The specimen comprised peripheral blood, sampled on day 0 of AZD1222 vaccination. These receptors were collected from an adult in good health. Each CDR3 is given without its conserved first and last residue. Size values are once, few and many counts, or a class for expanded clones, and some rows have none.

v_call: TRBV5-4
clone_size: -
j_call: TRBJ1-2
cdr3_length: 13
cdr3_aa: ASSLGGQGAGGYT

v_call: TRBV10-3
clone_size: -
j_call: TRBJ2-5
cdr3_length: 12
cdr3_aa: AISPNTAQETQY

v_call: TRBV5-1
clone_size: -
j_call: TRBJ2-7
cdr3_length: 9
cdr3_aa: ASSLGYEQY

v_call: TRBV2
clone_size: -
j_call: TRBJ1-1
cdr3_length: 11
cdr3_aa: ASSAGANTEAF

v_call: TRBV6-5
clone_size: -
j_call: TRBJ2-7
cdr3_length: 11
cdr3_aa: ATRLAGDYEQY

v_call: TRBV7-2
clone_size: -
j_call: TRBJ2-5
cdr3_length: 12
cdr3_aa: ASSPDTSIGTQY

v_call: TRBV7-2
clone_size: -
j_call: TRBJ2-3
cdr3_length: 12
cdr3_aa: ASGPTGGADTQY

v_call: TRBV12-3/TRBV12-4
clone_size: -
j_call: TRBJ1-3
cdr3_length: 9
cdr3_aa: ASRLGNTIY

v_call: TRBV7-2
clone_size: few
j_call: TRBJ2-4
cdr3_length: 11
cdr3_aa: ASSFGGKNIQY

v_call: TRBV2
clone_size: -
j_call: TRBJ2-2
cdr3_length: 13
cdr3_aa: ASRTSGGLTGELF

v_call: TRBV5-1
clone_size: -
j_call: TRBJ2-1
cdr3_length: 14
cdr3_aa: ASSLGRADQLNEQF

v_call: TRBV27
clone_size: -
j_call: TRBJ1-6
cdr3_length: 13
cdr3_aa: ASSLRQGGDSPLH

v_call: TRBV4-2
clone_size: -
j_call: TRBJ2-5
cdr3_length: 13
cdr3_aa: ASSQEVGSMETQY

v_call: TRBV7-2
clone_size: -
j_call: TRBJ1-3
cdr3_length: 15
cdr3_aa: ASSLLAGRFSGNTIY

v_call: TRBV5-1
clone_size: once
j_call: TRBJ2-2
cdr3_length: 13
cdr3_aa: ASSLDSLNTGELF

v_call: TRBV2
clone_size: -
j_call: TRBJ1-5
cdr3_length: 12
cdr3_aa: ASSGGDRSQPQH

v_call: TRBV29-1
clone_size: -
j_call: TRBJ2-7
cdr3_length: 13
cdr3_aa: SVRQGASISYEQY

v_call: TRBV7-2
clone_size: -
j_call: TRBJ1-2
cdr3_length: 15
cdr3_aa: ASSLVWRDRTNYGYT

v_call: TRBV18
clone_size: -
j_call: TRBJ1-1
cdr3_length: 13
cdr3_aa: ASSLRDPTLSEAF

v_call: TRBV11-2
clone_size: -
j_call: TRBJ2-5
cdr3_length: 11
cdr3_aa: ASKGGSQETQY

v_call: TRBV15
clone_size: -
j_call: TRBJ1-5
cdr3_length: 13
cdr3_aa: ATSRAAGAYQPQH

v_call: TRBV5-6
clone_size: once
j_call: TRBJ2-7
cdr3_length: 12
cdr3_aa: ASSLALGRNEQY

v_call: TRBV5-8
clone_size: -
j_call: TRBJ2-2
cdr3_length: 14
cdr3_aa: ASSLLGGLRTGELF

v_call: TRBV19
clone_size: -
j_call: TRBJ1-5
cdr3_length: 15
cdr3_aa: ARPSPGQGAFRRPQH

v_call: TRBV25-1
clone_size: -
j_call: TRBJ1-3
cdr3_length: 11
cdr3_aa: ASSESPGNTIY

v_call: TRBV15
clone_size: -
j_call: TRBJ2-1
cdr3_length: 14
cdr3_aa: ATSSSGRSSYNEQF

v_call: TRBV28
clone_size: -
j_call: TRBJ1-2
cdr3_length: 14
cdr3_aa: ATLNRGFSSNYGYT

v_call: TRBV5-4
clone_size: -
j_call: TRBJ2-3
cdr3_length: 12
cdr3_aa: ASGFGGATDTQY

v_call: TRBV29-1
clone_size: -
j_call: TRBJ2-2
cdr3_length: 9
cdr3_aa: SVANTGELF

v_call: TRBV5-1
clone_size: -
j_call: TRBJ1-1
cdr3_length: 11
cdr3_aa: ASSRTPNTEAF

v_call: TRBV7-7
clone_size: -
j_call: TRBJ2-2
cdr3_length: 14
cdr3_aa: ASSSYLGGNTGELF

v_call: TRBV4-3
clone_size: once
j_call: TRBJ1-1
cdr3_length: 14
cdr3_aa: ASSQRRGRLNTEAF